These T cell receptor beta chains were read from a single sample in a study of blood T cell repertoires in COVID-19. The table came from immunoSEQ multiplex PCR; TCRdb's copy has only in-frame clones and leaves some out. The sample lists 150,000 to 200,000 clones; approximately 88% were seen once. The specimen was peripheral blood. The receptors were gathered from a woman under 40 with acute or convalescent COVID-19. Both conserved end residues are part of each CDR3. The D gene is left open where the match is weak. Clone sizes are given selectively: once, few, many, or a class where the clone is expanded.

clone size,D gene,V gene,J gene,CDR3 length,CDR3 protein,CDR3 DNA
NA,TRBD1,TRBV5-1,TRBJ1-1,13,CASSPGTGWGAFF,TGCGCCAGCAGCCCGGGGACAGGCTGGGGAGCTTTCTTT
NA,TRBD1,TRBV24-1,TRBJ2-5,14,CATSDSGQQETQYF,TGTGCCACCAGTGACTCGGGACAGCAAGAGACCCAGTACTTC
NA,NA,TRBV5-1,TRBJ2-2,14,CASSGQMNTGELFF,TGCGCCAGCTCGGGACAAATGAACACCGGGGAGCTGTTTTTT
NA,TRBD1,TRBV9,TRBJ1-1,15,CASSVYRGTGTEAFF,TGTGCCAGCAGCGTTTACAGGGGGACGGGGACTGAAGCTTTCTTT
NA,TRBD2,TRBV9,TRBJ2-1,17,CASSVSVETSGYNEQFF,TGTGCCAGCAGCGTATCCGTCGAAACTAGCGGTTACAATGAGCAGTTCTTC
NA,NA,TRBV5-5,TRBJ2-7,12,CASSSPFYEQYF,TGTGCCAGCAGCTCCCCTTTTTACGAGCAGTACTTC
NA,NA,TRBV30,TRBJ2-2,11,CANGGPGELFF,TGTGCTAACGGGGGGCCCGGGGAGCTGTTTTTT
NA,NA,TRBV30,TRBJ2-7,16,CAWVPEAGPSSYEQYF,TGTGCCTGGGTCCCGGAGGCGGGCCCTAGCTCCTACGAGCAGTACTTC
NA,TRBD1,TRBV2,TRBJ2-1,15,CATEDATGGWNEQFF,TGTGCCACCGAAGACGCGACAGGGGGCTGGAATGAGCAGTTCTTC
NA,NA,TRBV5-6,TRBJ2-1,13,CASSLDPASEQFF,TGTGCCAGCAGCTTGGATCCAGCGTCTGAGCAGTTCTTC
once,NA,TRBV5-1,TRBJ1-1,15,CASRITGYENTEAFF,TGCGCCAGCAGGATAACAGGGTATGAGAACACTGAAGCTTTCTTT
NA,TRBD1,TRBV3-1/TRBV3-2,TRBJ1-6,16,CASSRGSGQGNSPLHF,TGTGCCAGCAGCCGGGGTTCAGGACAGGGGAATTCACCCCTCCACTTT
NA,TRBD2,TRBV28,TRBJ2-1,14,CASSFGGRGNEQFF,TGTGCCAGCAGTTTTGGAGGGAGGGGTAATGAGCAGTTCTTC
NA,TRBD1,TRBV18,TRBJ1-1,14,CASSPGQMNTEAFF,TGTGCCAGCTCACCGGGACAGATGAACACTGAAGCTTTCTTT